These T cell receptor beta chains were read from a single sample in a study of T cells after yellow fever vaccination. TCRdb re-analysed the 5' RACE reads in MiXCR, keeping a single row per CDR3 protein. This table holds about 240,000 distinct CDR3 sequences, 6% to 7.5% found once. The sample was CD4+ T cells sorted from PBMCs, taken 15 days after the yellow fever booster vaccination. These receptors originate from a man younger than 40 who received the YFV17D yellow fever vaccine. CDR3s include the opening cysteine and the closing phenylalanine or tryptophan. A D gene is named only where the DNA matches it firmly. Part of the rows lack a size; the others show once, few, many or a class for expanded clones.

d_call	j_call	v_call	clone_size	cdr3_aa	cdr3_nt
-	TRBJ2-1	TRBV7-3	many	CASSLIGQGEQFF	TGTGCCAGCAGCTTAATTGGTCAGGGGGAGCAGTTCTTC
-	TRBJ1-5	TRBV6-5	few	CASSYIGTQPQHF	TGTGCCAGCAGTTACATAGGGACTCAGCCCCAGCATTTT
-	TRBJ2-5	TRBV12-3/TRBV12-4	many	CASSLFEQETQYF	TGTGCCAGCAGTTTATTTGAGCAAGAGACCCAGTACTTC
-	TRBJ2-1	TRBV7-2	many	CASSLEVGSQFF	TGTGCCAGCAGCTTAGAGGTGGGAAGCCAGTTCTTC
-	TRBJ1-2	TRBV5-4	few	CASSLNNNYGYTF	TGTGCCAGCAGCTTAAACAACAACTATGGCTACACCTTC
TRBD1	TRBJ2-2	TRBV18	many	CASSPGQKLTGELFF	TGTGCCAGCTCACCGGGACAGAAACTCACCGGGGAGCTGTTTTTT
TRBD2	TRBJ2-1	TRBV5-4	-	CASSLAGAGVGSSYNEQFF	TGTGCCAGCAGCTTGGCCGGAGCGGGAGTAGGAAGTTCCTACAATGAGCAGTTCTTC
-	TRBJ2-3	TRBV29-1	-	CSVGDMAGRAHYF	TGCAGCGTTGGAGACATGGCGGGAAGGGCGCATTATTTT
-	TRBJ1-5	TRBV12-3/TRBV12-4	few	CASSLAGGRNQPQHF	TGTGCCAGCAGTTTAGCGGGGGGGCGAAATCAGCCCCAGCATTTT
-	TRBJ1-6	TRBV12-3/TRBV12-4	few	CASTPGSYYSPLHF	TGTGCCAGCACTCCGGGCAGTTACTATTCACCCCTCCACTTT